The next 27 T cell receptor beta chains were all read from a single sample in a study of T-cell memory formation after mild COVID-19. TCRdb recomputed calls from the 5' RACE reads with MiXCR, one row per CDR3 protein. This table has more than 350,000 distinct CDR3 sequences, about 17% appearing once. The sequenced sample consisted of PBMCs or a T cell subset sorted from them (not recorded which). The receptors were sampled from a man between 18 and 35 years old who had mild COVID-19 (a few samples of this study predate the infection). Cell type and time point are not known.

This clonotype showed up many times. The CDR3 region has the DNA TGTGCCAGCAGTTACTCCCTCGGAGGGCTGGATGGCTACACCTTC. It is translated as CASSYSLGGLDGYTF. J is TRBJ1-2 and V is TRBV6-5; D ambiguous. Germline assignment: CDR1 MNHEY and CDR2 SVGAGI. V lost 0 bases and J lost 6, with 14 bases in between. The CDR3 is 15 amino acids.

Only a few counts were recorded for this clonotype. Mismatch with germline at one junction end may stem from a read error. This sequence joins TRBV5-5 and TRBJ2-3; D may be TRBD2 (5 bases). The CDR3 runs to 13 residues. Germline lookup yields CDR1 SGHKS and CDR2 YYEKEE (reference sequence). The CDR3 DNA reads as TGTGCCAGCAGCGCGGGCCTCACAGAGACGCAGTATTTT. Translated, it gives CASSAGLTETQYF.

This clonotype was seen a few times. V usage is TRBV6-5 and J usage is TRBJ2-7; a weak D match, TRBD1 (6 bases). The germline gives CDR1 MNHEY, CDR2 SVGAGI. The CDR3 spans 13 residues. V was clipped by 2 bases and J by 7 bases, with 12 bases between them. As DNA, the CDR3 is TGTGCCAGCAGTTACCGGGACACCGCGGAGCAGTACTTC. Its translation is CASSYRDTAEQYF.

The sample holds a few counts of this clonotype. The chain recombines TRBV7-9 with TRBJ1-6; TRBD1 matches at 7 bases. The germline V gene encodes CDR1 SEHNR and CDR2 FQNEAQ (reference sequence). This CDR3 contains 14 residues. V was clipped by 5 bases and J by 8 bases; unmatched bases: 6. CDR3 sequence (DNA): TGTGCCAGCAGCGACAGGGAAGGGGATTCACCCCTCCACTTT. Its translation: CASSDREGDSPLHF.

The gene calls are TRBV12-3 or TRBV12-4 and TRBJ1-2, with TRBD1 identical over 9 bases. The CDR3 is made up of 14 amino acids. V shed 5 bases, J shed 4 bases, and the junction held 5 bases outside the gene matches. The CDR3 protein is CASSPTGGPYGYTF. The CDR3 nucleotides read TGTGCCAGCAGTCCGACAGGGGGGCCCTATGGCTACACCTTC.

This clonotype showed up many times. The chain joins TRBV12-3 or TRBV12-4 to TRBJ1-5; no clear D gene. V lost 3 bases and J 6 bases, leaving 6 bases between the germline ends. This CDR3 contains 12 residues. The CDR3 bases are TGTGCCAGCAGTTTCCTGGCTCAGCCCCAGCATTTT. This encodes CASSFLAQPQHF.

This clonotype was seen only a few times. This rearrangement joins TRBV10-3 to TRBJ1-1; 7 nucleotides agree with TRBD1. CDR1 is ENHRY, CDR2 SYGVKD, per germline. The ends lost 5 bases at V and 3 bases at J; junction bases unmatched: 3. The CDR3 loop spans 13 amino acids. The CDR3 here is CAISQTGDTEAFF. For the CDR3, the DNA is TGTGCCATCAGTCAAACAGGGGACACTGAAGCTTTCTTT.

V and J are TRBV20-1 and TRBJ2-5; D is ambiguous. V gave up 3 bases and J gave up 5 bases, with 19 bases separating them. Germline V gives CDR1 DFQATT, CDR2 SNEGSKA (reference sequence). CDR3 size: 15 residues. CDR3 residues: CSASPSSVAGETQYF. The CDR3 nucleotides read TGCAGTGCTAGTCCTTCGTCGGTAGCCGGGGAGACCCAGTACTTC.

Here the CDR3 reads CASSFQPNYGYTF. CDR3 DNA sequence: TGTGCCAGCAGCTTCCAGCCCAACTATGGCTACACCTTC. The chain combines TRBV7-9 with TRBJ1-2, with D uncertain. V dropped 3 bases and J dropped 2 bases, with 7 bases sitting between them. CDR3 length: 13 amino acids. Germline lookup yields CDR1 SEHNR and CDR2 FQNEAQ (reference sequence).

This clonotype was seen more than once but under ten times. The chain employs TRBV6-5 and TRBJ2-5; 9 bases are shared with TRBD2. The CDR3 contains 14 residues. The J segment lost 2 bases and the V segment lost 6 bases, leaving 4 bases of the junction unmatched. Per germline, CDR1 MNHEY and CDR2 SVGAGI. The CDR3 nucleotides read TGTGCCAGCAGCAGACTAGCGGCACAAGAGACCCAGTACTTC. It is translated as CASSRLAAQETQYF.

Only a few counts were recorded for this clonotype. The CDR3 here is CASSTRLGRYEQFF. DNA for the CDR3: TGTGCCAGTAGTACGCGCTTGGGGAGGTATGAGCAGTTCTTC. The chain recombines TRBV19 with TRBJ2-1; the D gene is possibly TRBD2 (6 bases). Trimming shortened V by 4 bases and J by 8 bases, and 15 bases separated the two germline ends. The germline gives CDR1 LNHDA, CDR2 SQIVND (reference sequence). The CDR3 runs to 14 residues.

The chain links TRBV4-2 to TRBJ2-3; D might be TRBD1 (6 bases). Germline CDR1 is LGHNA and CDR2 is YNFKEQ. The V end was cut by 0 bases, the J end by 0 bases, with 10 bases between. The CDR3 totals 16 residues. The CDR3 coding sequence is TGTGCCAGCAGCCAAGATGTGGGGGCTAGCACAGATACGCAGTATTTT. This encodes CASSQDVGASTDTQYF.

V gene TRBV6-5 combines with J gene TRBJ1-6, with TRBD1 matching over 7 bases. Per germline, CDR1 MNHEY and CDR2 SVGAGI. With V trimmed by 1 base and J by 4 bases, 4 bases remained unmatched. This CDR3 spans 16 amino acids. The CDR3 region is CASSYYSTGYNSPLHF. CDR3 coding DNA: TGTGCCAGCAGTTACTACTCGACAGGGTATAATTCACCCCTCCACTTT.

V and J are TRBV4-1 and TRBJ1-1, with D unresolved. Deletions cut 0 bases from V and 1 base from J, with 6 bases between. Germline V gene lookup returns CDR1 MGHRA and CDR2 YSYEKL. The CDR3 has 14 amino acids. The CDR3 coding sequence is TGCGCCAGCAGCCAAGATCACAGGAACACTGAAGCTTTCTTT. This codes for CASSQDHRNTEAFF.

This clonotype appeared a few times. This chain links TRBV6-2 or TRBV6-3 with TRBJ2-2; D gene unclear. The V end lost 7 bases, the J end lost 1 base, and 16 bases lay between the germline ends. Germline lookup yields CDR1 MNHEY and CDR2 SVGEGT. This CDR3 has 16 residues. The CDR3 loop reads CASTQRSLQNTGELFF. CDR3 nucleotides: TGTGCCAGCACCCAGAGGTCACTTCAGAACACCGGGGAGCTGTTTTTT.

This clonotype occurred a few times. This rearrangement joins TRBV5-6 to TRBJ2-7, with no clear D. Looked up from germline, CDR1 is SGHDT and CDR2 is YYEEEE. The CDR3 has 12 residues. V lost 4 bases and J 4 bases, leaving 9 bases between the germline ends. CDR3 sequence reads: CASSQPGYEQYV. The CDR3 DNA follows: TGTGCCAGCAGCCAACCCGGGTACGAGCAGTACGTC.

The chain uses TRBV6-1 and TRBJ2-1; D may be TRBD1 (5 bases). CDR1 is MNHNS and CDR2 is SASEGT in the germline V gene. This CDR3 spans 14 amino acids. The V gene lost 3 bases and the J gene lost 5 bases, with 11 bases spanning the gap. CDR3 sequence (DNA): TGTGCCAGCAGTGAGGGGCAGTTAAACAATGAGCAGTTCTTC. It encodes CASSEGQLNNEQFF.

There are a few counts of this clonotype. V and J are TRBV20-1 and TRBJ1-1; the D gene is possibly TRBD1 (5 bases). The CDR3 loop spans 13 amino acids. Trimming stripped 5 bases from V and 2 bases from J, with 12 bases between. Germline V gene data show CDR1 as DFQATT and CDR2 as SNEGSKA (reference sequence). The DNA for the CDR3 is TGCAGTGCTTGGGGGACTGTTAACACTGAAGCTTTCTTT. This translates into CSAWGTVNTEAFF.

This rearrangement joins TRBV4-1 to TRBJ2-1; D ambiguous. The CDR3 spans 14 residues. Germline values: CDR1 MGHRA, CDR2 YSYEKL. V lost 4 bases and J 7 bases, leaving 14 bases between the germline ends. This CDR3 reads CASSPKDERNEQFF. The CDR3 DNA follows: TGCGCCAGCAGCCCCAAGGATGAGAGGAATGAGCAGTTCTTC.

This clonotype was detected a few times. V gene TRBV15 combines with J gene TRBJ1-6, with 9 bases lining up with TRBD1. This CDR3 contains 16 residues. V lost 0 bases and J lost 7; bases outside the gene matches: 4. In germline, CDR1 is LNHNV, CDR2 YYDKDF (reference sequence). The CDR3 is CATSRDQDRGNSPLHF. For the CDR3, the DNA is TGTGCCACCAGCAGAGATCAGGACAGGGGAAATTCACCCCTCCACTTT.

In this sample, this clonotype turned up many times. This rearrangement joins TRBV9 to TRBJ2-1; possible D gene TRBD2, 6 bases. Trimming pared 0 bases from V and 5 bases from J, leaving 9 bases between. This CDR3 has 14 amino acids. Germline V gives CDR1 SGDLS, CDR2 YYNGEE. In nucleotides, the CDR3 is TGTGCCAGCAGCGTAGGCGGGGTTGACAATGAGCAGTTCTTC. It translates to CASSVGGVDNEQFF.

A single count supports this clonotype. The chain carries TRBV4-2 and TRBJ1-1, with D unclear. CDR3 size: 15 residues. The germline V and J ends were trimmed by 2 bases and 0 bases, with 10 bases remaining between them. Germline values: CDR1 LGHNA, CDR2 YNFKEQ. In nucleotides, the CDR3 is TGTGCCAGCAGCCAAATCGTCGGATTGAACACTGAAGCTTTCTTT. Its protein product is CASSQIVGLNTEAFF.

The J gene is TRBJ2-3, the V gene TRBV27; the D gene is possibly TRBD2 (6 bases). Per germline, CDR1 MNHEY and CDR2 SMNVEV (reference sequence). The CDR3 is made up of 14 amino acids. The germline V and J ends were trimmed by 6 bases and 3 bases, with 13 bases remaining between them. CDR3 nucleotides: TGTGCCAGCAGCCCCGGGAGCGGAACAGATACGCAGTATTTT. It encodes CASSPGSGTDTQYF.

Many counts were recorded for this clonotype. The chain is built from TRBV20-1 and TRBJ2-1; D remains ambiguous. CDR3 size: 11 residues. V lost 6 bases and J 7 bases, leaving 10 bases between the germline ends. CDR1 DFQATT and CDR2 SNEGSKA come from the germline V gene (reference sequence). The CDR3 nucleotides are TGCAGTGCCGAACCTGTGAATGAGCAGTTCTTC. It is translated as CSAEPVNEQFF.

This clonotype was picked up a small number of times. The chain combines TRBV6-5 with TRBJ1-4; 8 bases are a match to TRBD1. The germline V gene encodes CDR1 MNHEY and CDR2 SVGAGI. Germline trimming cut 6 bases from V and 8 bases from J; bases unmatched to any gene: 11. This CDR3 is built from 15 residues. CDR3 DNA: TGTGCCAGCAGCCCACAGACAGGGGAGAGGGAAAAACTGTTTTTT. This codes for CASSPQTGEREKLFF.

This clonotype showed up just a few times. CDR3 sequence (DNA): TGCGCCAGCAGCACAGGGCAAGAGACCCAGTACTTC. Encoded protein: CASSTGQETQYF. The chain couples TRBV5-1 to TRBJ2-5; D possibly corresponds to TRBD1 (6 bases). The CDR3 sequence is 12 residues long. The V and J ends lost 4 bases and 2 bases respectively, with 6 bases between them. Germline lookup yields CDR1 SGHRS and CDR2 YFSETQ. Full variable domain (missing parts from reference TRBV5-1 and TRBJ2-5): KAGVTQTPRYLIKTRGQQVTLSCSPISGHRSVSWYQQTPGQGLQFLFEYFSETQRNKGNFPGRFSGRQFSNSRSEMNVSTLELGDSALYLCASSTGQETQYFGPGTRLLVL.

This clonotype came up a few times. The chain has TRBV5-1 and TRBJ1-1; TRBD1 might be the D (6 bases). Germline V gene sequence: CDR1 SGHRS, CDR2 YFSETQ. This CDR3 region has 15 residues. V dropped 0 bases and J dropped 2 bases, with 11 bases sitting between them. For the CDR3, the DNA is TGCGCCAGCAGCTTGGAAGGGGGGTTTAACACTGAAGCTTTCTTT. This sequence encodes CASSLEGGFNTEAFF. Together with reference TRBV5-1 and TRBJ1-1, the CDR3 gives the full variable domain: KAGVTQTPRYLIKTRGQQVTLSCSPISGHRSVSWYQQTPGQGLQFLFEYFSETQRNKGNFPGRFSGRQFSNSRSEMNVSTLELGDSALYLCASSLEGGFNTEAFFGQGTRLTVV.